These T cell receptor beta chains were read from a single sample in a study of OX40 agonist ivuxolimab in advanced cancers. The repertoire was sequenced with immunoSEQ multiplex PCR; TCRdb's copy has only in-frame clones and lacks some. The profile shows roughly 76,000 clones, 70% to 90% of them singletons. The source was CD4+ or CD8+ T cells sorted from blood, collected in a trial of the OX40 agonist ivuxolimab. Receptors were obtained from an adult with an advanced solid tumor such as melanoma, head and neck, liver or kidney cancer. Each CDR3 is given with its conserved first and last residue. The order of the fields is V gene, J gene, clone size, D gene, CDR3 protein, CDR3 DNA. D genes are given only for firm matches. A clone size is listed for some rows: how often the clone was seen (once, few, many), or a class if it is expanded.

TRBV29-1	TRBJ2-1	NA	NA	CSVDQGGNEQFF	TGCAGCGTGGACCAGGGAGGTAATGAGCAGTTCTTC
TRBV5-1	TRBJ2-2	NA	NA	CASIPGQVNTGELFF	TGCGCCAGCATCCCCGGGCAGGTGAACACCGGGGAGCTGTTTTTT
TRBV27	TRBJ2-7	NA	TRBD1	CASSSGKGALEQYF	TGTGCCAGCAGCTCCGGTAAGGGGGCTTTAGAGCAGTACTTC
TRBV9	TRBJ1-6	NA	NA	CASSDGNSPLHF	TGTGCCAGCAGCGACGGAAATTCACCCCTCCACTTT
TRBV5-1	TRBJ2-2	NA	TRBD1	CASSLRQGDTGELFF	TGCGCCAGCAGCTTGCGGCAGGGGGACACCGGGGAGCTGTTTTTT
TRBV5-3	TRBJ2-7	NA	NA	CASSQAGKGEEQYF	TGTGCCAGCAGCCAAGCCGGAAAGGGGGAAGAGCAGTACTTC
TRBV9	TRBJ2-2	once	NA	CASSVVVGNTGELFF	TGTGCCAGCAGCGTAGTAGTAGGGAACACCGGGGAGCTGTTTTTT
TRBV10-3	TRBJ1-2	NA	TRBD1	CAIRSDRDDANYGYTF	TGTGCCATCAGGTCGGACAGGGACGACGCTAACTATGGCTACACCTTC
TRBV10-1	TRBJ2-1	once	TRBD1	CASSESRQGAYNEQFF	TGCGCCAGCAGTGAGTCCAGGCAGGGGGCCTACAATGAGCAGTTCTTC
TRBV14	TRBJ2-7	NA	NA	CASSQATGTLYEQYF	TGTGCCAGCAGCCAAGCCACCGGGACGCTTTACGAGCAGTACTTC
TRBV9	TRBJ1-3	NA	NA	CASSVAAASSGNTIYF	TGTGCCAGCAGCGTAGCGGCGGCGAGCTCTGGAAACACCATATATTTT
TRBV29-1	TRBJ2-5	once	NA	CSVSTPEQYF	TGCAGCGTTTCCACGCCGGAGCAGTACTTC
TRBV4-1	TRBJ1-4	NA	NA	CASSQSRDEKLFF	TGCGCCAGCAGCCAAAGCAGGGATGAAAAACTGTTTTTT
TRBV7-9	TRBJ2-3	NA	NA	CASSPRGPDTQYF	TGTGCCAGCAGCCCCCGGGGACCAGATACGCAGTATTTT
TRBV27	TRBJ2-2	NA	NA	CARKNARAAGELFF	TGTGCCAGGAAAAATGCTAGGGCGGCCGGGGAGCTGTTTTTT
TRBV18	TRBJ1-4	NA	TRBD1	CASSPDRSNEKLFF	TGTGCCAGCTCACCGGACAGGAGTAATGAAAAACTGTTTTTT
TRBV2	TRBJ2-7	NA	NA	CASSEGTPQDEQYF	TGTGCCAGCAGTGAAGGGACACCCCAAGACGAGCAGTACTTC
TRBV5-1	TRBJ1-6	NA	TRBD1	CASSSGQGAAPLHF	TGCGCCAGCAGCTCCGGACAGGGGGCGGCACCCCTCCACTTT
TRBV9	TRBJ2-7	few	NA	CASSVDPGERYEQYF	TGTGCCAGCAGCGTAGACCCGGGAGAAAGGTACGAGCAGTACTTC
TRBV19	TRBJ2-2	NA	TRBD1	CASSTRTGRNTGELFF	TGTGCCAGTAGTACTCGGACAGGGCGGAACACCGGGGAGCTGTTTTTT
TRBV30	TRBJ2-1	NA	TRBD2	CAWSGGAGGVNEQFF	TGTGCCTGGAGTGGTGGAGCGGGGGGGGTCAATGAGCAGTTCTTC
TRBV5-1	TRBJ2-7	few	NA	CASSLETNYEQYF	TGCGCCAGCAGCTTGGAAACCAATTACGAGCAGTACTTC
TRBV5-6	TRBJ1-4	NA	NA	CASSMTQGWGEKLFF	TGTGCCAGCAGCATGACCCAGGGGTGGGGTGAAAAACTGTTTTTT
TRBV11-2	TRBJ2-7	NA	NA	CASSLDLRGEQYF	TGTGCCAGCAGCTTAGATTTACGGGGCGAGCAGTACTTC
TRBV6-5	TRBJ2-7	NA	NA	CASSYDATANSYEQYF	TGTGCCAGCAGTTACGACGCAACAGCTAACTCCTACGAGCAGTACTTC
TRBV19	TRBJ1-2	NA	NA	CASSIWGTQTNYGYTF	TGTGCCAGTAGTATATGGGGGACCCAAACCAACTATGGCTACACCTTC
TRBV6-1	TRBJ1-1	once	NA	CASSESGRYEAFF	TGTGCCAGCAGTGAATCAGGACGGTATGAAGCTTTCTTT
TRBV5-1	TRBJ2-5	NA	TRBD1	CASSSGQGGQETQYF	TGCGCCAGCAGCTCAGGACAGGGAGGTCAAGAGACCCAGTACTTC
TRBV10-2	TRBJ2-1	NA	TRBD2	CASNQLAAASYNEQFF	TGCGCCAGCAACCAACTAGCGGCAGCTTCCTACAATGAGCAGTTCTTC
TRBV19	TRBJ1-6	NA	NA	CASSIGWAVNSPLHF	TGTGCCAGTAGTATCGGGTGGGCCGTAAATTCACCCCTCCACTTT
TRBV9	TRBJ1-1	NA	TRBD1	CASSPGTEYMNTEAFF	TGTGCCAGCAGCCCAGGGACAGAATACATGAACACTGAAGCTTTCTTT
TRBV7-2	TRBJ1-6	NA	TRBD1	CASSLGQGSKSPLHF	TGTGCCAGCAGCTTAGGACAGGGAAGTAAATCACCCCTCCACTTT